This T cell receptor beta chain was retrieved from a study of technical replicates of blood from several donors. This table comes from immunoSEQ multiplex PCR, and its TCRdb copy is limited to in-frame clones, with some not included. The sample consists of about 84,000 clones, 97% of them appearing once. The germline gives CDR1 MDHEN, CDR2 SYDVKM. CDR3 length: 18 amino acids. V shed 5 bases and J shed 6 bases, with 28 bases lying between them. Source material: T cells isolated from PBMCs. This TCR was sampled from a human donor in good health. The chain joins TRBV28 to TRBJ2-5; D is possibly TRBD1 (5 bases). The chain's CDR3 is CASSLAFNQGENWKTQYF. CDR3 bases: TGTGCCAGCAGTCTCGCCTTCAACCAGGGCGAGAACTGGAAGACCCAGTACTTC.